The clone carrying this TCR beta chain was recorded once. This specimen belongs to a study of technical replicates of blood from a few donors. The junction had 7 bases not matched to a gene; V was cut back by 4 bases and J by 2 bases. The CDR3 length is 16 residues. The V gene's germline CDR1 is LGHNA and CDR2 YNFKEQ. The table came from immunoSEQ multiplex PCR; TCRdb's copy has only in-frame clones and leaves some out. Of 70,000 to 95,000 clones in the sample, 97% were seen once. Material for sequencing was T cells isolated from PBMCs. This sequence originates from a human donor in good health. The V call is TRBV4-2, the J call TRBJ2-1, with 8 bases matching TRBD1. CDR3 nucleotide sequence: TGTGCCAGCAGCCCACACGGACAGGGCACCTACAATGAGCAGTTCTTC. It specifies CASSPHGQGTYNEQFF.